This is a list of T cell receptor beta chains from one sample in a study of T cells in localized non-small cell lung cancer. The method was immunoSEQ multiplex PCR; TCRdb's version includes in-frame clones alone and lacks a portion of them. The sample has roughly 72,000 clones, around 81% seen once. Source: peripheral blood, taken before any cancer treatment. Source of these receptors: a female donor of 60 years or more with stage I lung adenocarcinoma. Both conserved end residues are part of each CDR3. D genes are given only for firm matches. Rows may omit the clone size; those that give it use once, few, many or a size class.

j_gene,abundance,d_gene,v_gene,CDR3aa,CDR3nt
TRBJ1-6,-,-,TRBV19,CASSIMSLGNSPLHF,TGTGCCAGTAGTATTATGTCGCTGGGGAATTCACCCCTCCACTTT
TRBJ2-1,many,TRBD2,TRBV7-9,CASSLGLAGRNEQFF,TGTGCCAGCAGCTTAGGACTAGCGGGGAGGAATGAGCAGTTCTTC
TRBJ1-4,-,-,TRBV19,CASRILTGYPEKLFF,TGTGCCAGTAGGATCCTTACAGGGTACCCTGAAAAACTGTTTTTT
TRBJ2-7,-,TRBD1,TRBV4-2,CASSQVGTGGRYEQYF,TGTGCCAGCAGCCAAGTCGGGACAGGGGGCAGGTACGAGCAGTACTTC
TRBJ1-1,-,-,TRBV5-1,CASSLALGGEGLNTEAFF,TGCGCCAGCAGCTTGGCCTTGGGAGGGGAAGGGCTGAACACTGAAGCTTTCTTT
TRBJ2-3,-,-,TRBV5-8,CASNWGLDTQYF,TGTGCCAGCAACTGGGGCCTAGATACGCAGTATTTT
TRBJ2-1,-,-,TRBV7-9,CASSGGAYNEQFF,TGTGCCAGCAGCGGGGGGGCTTACAATGAGCAGTTCTTC
TRBJ2-7,-,TRBD1,TRBV11-3,CASSTTGGEQYF,TGTGCCAGCAGCACTACAGGGGGTGAGCAGTACTTC
TRBJ1-1,-,-,TRBV6-1,CASSELIGTEAFF,TGTGCCAGCAGTGAACTGATTGGCACTGAAGCTTTCTTT
TRBJ2-5,once,-,TRBV13,CASSPSLGLEETQYF,TGTGCCAGCAGCCCGTCCCTGGGACTCGAAGAGACCCAGTACTTC
TRBJ2-3,-,TRBD2,TRBV10-1,CASSERLAGGPGDTQYF,TGCGCCAGCAGTGAGCGACTAGCGGGGGGGCCCGGAGATACGCAGTATTTT
TRBJ2-7,few,-,TRBV29-1,CSVVGQGSYEQYF,TGCAGCGTTGTGGGGCAGGGTTCCTACGAGCAGTACTTC
TRBJ2-2,-,-,TRBV9,CASSVAGAYAGELFF,TGTGCCAGCAGCGTAGCAGGGGCATACGCCGGGGAGCTGTTTTTT
TRBJ2-2,-,-,TRBV25-1,CASSERRDSGELFF,TGTGCCAGCAGTGAGCGCCGGGACTCGGGGGAGCTGTTTTTT
TRBJ1-2,-,-,TRBV5-5,CASSPEETRPNYGYTF,TGTGCCAGCAGCCCCGAGGAGACAAGACCGAACTATGGCTACACCTTC
TRBJ1-1,-,-,TRBV6-5,CASSFQGPAEAFF,TGTGCCAGCAGTTTCCAAGGGCCGGCCGAAGCTTTCTTT
TRBJ2-7,few,-,TRBV29-1,CSVGGTLGLAREQYF,TGCAGCGTTGGGGGGACCCTCGGGCTAGCGAGGGAGCAGTACTTC
TRBJ2-7,-,-,TRBV27,CASRGWGGEQYF,TGTGCCAGCAGAGGGTGGGGAGGAGAGCAGTACTTC
TRBJ1-1,few,-,TRBV28,CASSPPGGDPGDTEAFF,TGTGCCAGCAGTCCCCCGGGGGGTGACCCAGGGGACACTGAAGCTTTCTTT
TRBJ2-2,-,TRBD2,TRBV7-2,CASSRSGRGGELFF,TGTGCCAGCAGCCGCAGCGGGAGGGGCGGGGAGCTGTTTTTT
TRBJ2-7,-,-,TRBV7-2,CASSLLDDEQYF,TGTGCCAGCAGCTTACTAGATGACGAGCAGTACTTC
TRBJ2-3,-,TRBD2,TRBV19,CASSIAGGLADTQYF,TGTGCCAGTAGTATAGCGGGGGGGCTCGCAGATACGCAGTATTTT
TRBJ2-1,-,TRBD2,TRBV5-1,CASSLPRTSGTCNEQFF,TGCGCCAGCAGCTTACCCCGGACTAGCGGGACCTGCAATGAGCAGTTCTTC
TRBJ1-6,-,-,TRBV4-3,CASSQLPGTSPLHF,TGCGCCAGCAGCCAATTACCGGGCACTTCACCCCTCCACTTT
TRBJ2-1,-,-,TRBV19,CASSKGDSYNEQFF,TGTGCCAGTAGTAAGGGCGACTCCTACAATGAGCAGTTCTTC
TRBJ1-2,-,-,TRBV6-6,CASSSTREGIGSGYTF,TGTGCCAGCAGTTCCACCCGGGAAGGGATAGGGAGTGGCTACACCTTC
TRBJ2-5,-,-,TRBV27,CASSLARASGETQYF,TGTGCCAGCAGTTTGGCAAGGGCTTCGGGGGAGACCCAGTACTTC
TRBJ2-7,-,-,TRBV7-6,CASSLGAPPVYEQYF,TGTGCCAGCAGCTTAGGCGCACCCCCAGTCTACGAGCAGTACTTC
TRBJ2-1,-,-,TRBV29-1,CSVEGGESNEQFF,TGCAGCGTTGAGGGCGGGGAAAGCAATGAGCAGTTCTTC
TRBJ2-1,-,-,TRBV4-1,CASSLTLEPTSIHNEQFF,TGCGCCAGCAGCCTAACCCTGGAGCCCACATCAATTCACAATGAGCAGTTCTTC
TRBJ2-3,-,-,TRBV9,CASSVALGDTQYF,TGTGCCAGCAGCGTAGCCCTCGGAGATACGCAGTATTTT
TRBJ1-2,-,TRBD1,TRBV18,CASSPTGGAGDGYTF,TGTGCCAGCTCACCGACAGGGGGCGCGGGGGATGGCTACACCTTC
TRBJ2-1,once,-,TRBV4-3,CASSQDGGSYNEQFF,TGCGCCAGCAGCCAAGACGGGGGCTCCTACAATGAGCAGTTCTTC
TRBJ2-3,-,-,TRBV7-2,CASSPPYTDTQYF,TGTGCCAGCAGCCCCCCCTACACAGATACGCAGTATTTT
TRBJ1-1,-,-,TRBV19,CASSGSGAWMNTEAFF,TGTGCCAGTAGTGGGTCGGGGGCTTGGATGAACACTGAAGCTTTCTTT
TRBJ1-5,-,TRBD1,TRBV28,CASSLGQGSNQPQHF,TGTGCCAGCAGTCTTGGACAGGGAAGCAATCAGCCCCAGCATTTT
TRBJ1-2,-,TRBD1,TRBV5-1,CASSPTGGGTADYGYTF,TGCGCCAGCAGCCCCACAGGGGGGGGAACAGCCGACTATGGCTACACCTTC
TRBJ1-3,many,-,TRBV5-4,CASSLSGNTIYF,TGTGCCAGCAGCTTGTCCGGAAACACCATATATTTT
TRBJ1-6,-,-,TRBV5-5,CASSVRSSYNSPLHF,TGTGCCAGCAGCGTTCGTAGCTCCTATAATTCACCCCTCCACTTT
TRBJ1-4,few,-,TRBV28,CASSLVGWATNEKLFF,TGTGCCAGCAGTTTGGTAGGCTGGGCAACTAATGAAAAACTGTTTTTT
TRBJ2-1,-,TRBD2,TRBV11-3,CASSLPPWASGGVYGQFF,TGTGCCAGCAGCCTACCCCCATGGGCTAGCGGGGGGGTTTATGGGCAGTTCTTC
TRBJ2-6,-,-,TRBV7-3,CASSPLILSSGANVLTF,TGTGCCAGCAGCCCCCTGATTTTAAGCTCTGGGGCCAACGTCCTGACTTTC
TRBJ2-7,-,-,TRBV4-3,CASSQGAGSSYEQYF,TGCGCCAGCAGCCAAGGGGCAGGGAGCTCCTACGAGCAGTACTTC
TRBJ2-5,-,-,TRBV5-1,CASSPLGRGAEQYF,TGCGCCAGCAGCCCCCTGGGCAGGGGAGCGGAGCAGTACTTC
TRBJ2-3,-,-,TRBV11-3,CASSQRPSDTQYF,TGTGCCAGCAGCCAACGGCCGTCAGATACGCAGTATTTT